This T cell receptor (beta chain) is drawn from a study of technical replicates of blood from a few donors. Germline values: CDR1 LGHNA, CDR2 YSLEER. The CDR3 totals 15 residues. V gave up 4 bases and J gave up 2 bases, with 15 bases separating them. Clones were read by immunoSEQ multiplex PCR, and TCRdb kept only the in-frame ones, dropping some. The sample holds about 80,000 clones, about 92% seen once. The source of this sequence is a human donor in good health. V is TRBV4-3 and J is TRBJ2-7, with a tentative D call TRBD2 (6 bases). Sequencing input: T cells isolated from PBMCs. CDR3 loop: CASSPDGTLTYEQYF. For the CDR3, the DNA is TGCGCCAGCAGCCCCGACGGGACTTTAACCTACGAGCAGTACTTC.